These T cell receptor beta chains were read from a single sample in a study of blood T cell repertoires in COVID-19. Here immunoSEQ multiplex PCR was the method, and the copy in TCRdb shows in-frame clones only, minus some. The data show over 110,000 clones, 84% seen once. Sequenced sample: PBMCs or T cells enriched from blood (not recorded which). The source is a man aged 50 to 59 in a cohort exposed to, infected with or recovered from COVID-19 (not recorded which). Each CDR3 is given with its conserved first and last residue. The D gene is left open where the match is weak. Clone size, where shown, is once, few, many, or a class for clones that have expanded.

CDR3aa: CASSVATQGSSGNTIYF
CDR3nt: TGTGCCAGCAGCGTAGCTACACAGGGATCCTCTGGAAACACCATATATTTT
abundance: few
v_gene: TRBV9
d_gene: NA
j_gene: TRBJ1-3

CDR3aa: CATSDFLAGDYITSYEQYF
CDR3nt: TGTGCCACCAGTGATTTTCTAGCGGGGGACTACATTACCTCCTACGAGCAGTACTTC
abundance: once
v_gene: TRBV24-1
d_gene: TRBD2
j_gene: TRBJ2-7

CDR3aa: CATSREAHNEQFF
CDR3nt: TGTGCCACCAGCAGGGAGGCCCACAATGAGCAGTTCTTC
abundance: few
v_gene: TRBV15
d_gene: NA
j_gene: TRBJ2-1

CDR3aa: CASSPGPSGGTYNEQFF
CDR3nt: TGTGCCAGCAGCCCAGGTCCCAGCGGGGGGACCTACAATGAGCAGTTCTTC
abundance: once
v_gene: TRBV7-3
d_gene: TRBD2
j_gene: TRBJ2-1

CDR3aa: CASSPGGSLHF
CDR3nt: TGTGCCAGCAGTCCGGGGGGATCCCTCCACTTT
abundance: few
v_gene: TRBV12-3/TRBV12-4
d_gene: NA
j_gene: TRBJ1-6

CDR3aa: CASGPGGPQEKLFF
CDR3nt: TGTGCCAGCGGACCCGGCGGGCCCCAAGAAAAACTGTTTTTT
abundance: NA
v_gene: TRBV19
d_gene: NA
j_gene: TRBJ1-4

CDR3aa: CAWSVNWASQFF
CDR3nt: TGTGCCTGGAGTGTGAATTGGGCTAGCCAGTTCTTC
abundance: NA
v_gene: TRBV30
d_gene: NA
j_gene: TRBJ2-1

CDR3aa: CASSPTGTGLIGNEQFF
CDR3nt: TGTGCCAGCTCACCCACCGGGACAGGGCTTATTGGCAATGAGCAGTTCTTC
abundance: NA
v_gene: TRBV18
d_gene: TRBD1
j_gene: TRBJ2-1

CDR3aa: CASSLHGASGSYGYTF
CDR3nt: TGTGCCAGCAGCTTACATGGGGCGAGTGGAAGCTATGGCTACACCTTC
abundance: NA
v_gene: TRBV7-8
d_gene: NA
j_gene: TRBJ1-2

CDR3aa: CAWRDRYYGYTF
CDR3nt: TGTGCCTGGAGGGACAGGTATTATGGCTACACCTTC
abundance: NA
v_gene: TRBV30
d_gene: TRBD1
j_gene: TRBJ1-2

CDR3aa: CASSEGSAGGETQYF
CDR3nt: TGCGCCAGCAGCGAAGGTTCGGCGGGAGGGGAGACCCAGTACTTC
abundance: NA
v_gene: TRBV5-1
d_gene: TRBD2
j_gene: TRBJ2-5

CDR3aa: CASAKAGQGDYGYTF
CDR3nt: TGTGCCAGCGCCAAAGCGGGACAGGGGGACTATGGCTACACCTTC
abundance: NA
v_gene: TRBV7-9
d_gene: TRBD1
j_gene: TRBJ1-2

CDR3aa: CSVESAGSRTGELFF
CDR3nt: TGCAGCGTTGAGTCGGCGGGATCGAGGACCGGGGAGCTGTTTTTT
abundance: NA
v_gene: TRBV29-1
d_gene: NA
j_gene: TRBJ2-2

CDR3aa: CASSAAGDENSPLHF
CDR3nt: TGTGCCAGCTCAGCCGCAGGGGACGAGAATTCACCCCTCCACTTT
abundance: NA
v_gene: TRBV18
d_gene: NA
j_gene: TRBJ1-6

CDR3aa: CASSQDPLASTGELFF
CDR3nt: TGCGCCAGCAGCCAAGATCCCCTAGCTAGCACCGGGGAGCTGTTTTTT
abundance: NA
v_gene: TRBV4-1
d_gene: NA
j_gene: TRBJ2-2

CDR3aa: CASRWRAVGTDTQYF
CDR3nt: TGTGCCAGCAGGTGGAGGGCTGTGGGAACAGATACGCAGTATTTT
abundance: NA
v_gene: TRBV27
d_gene: NA
j_gene: TRBJ2-3

CDR3aa: CAPKDRAKNIQYF
CDR3nt: TGTGCCCCAAAAGATCGGGCCAAAAACATTCAGTACTTC
abundance: NA
v_gene: TRBV19
d_gene: NA
j_gene: TRBJ2-4

CDR3aa: CASTQGTNTEAFF
CDR3nt: TGTGCCAGCACACAGGGGACGAACACTGAAGCTTTCTTT
abundance: NA
v_gene: TRBV12-3/TRBV12-4
d_gene: TRBD1
j_gene: TRBJ1-1

CDR3aa: CASSPLGVAGAIDTQYF
CDR3nt: TGCGCCAGCAGCCCCCTTGGGGTAGCGGGAGCGATAGATACGCAGTATTTT
abundance: NA
v_gene: TRBV5-1
d_gene: TRBD2
j_gene: TRBJ2-3

CDR3aa: CASSYLAGVEQYF
CDR3nt: TGTGCCAGCAGTTATCTAGCGGGAGTCGAGCAGTACTTC
abundance: NA
v_gene: TRBV25-1
d_gene: TRBD2
j_gene: TRBJ2-7

CDR3aa: CASSYSGSTGYDEQFF
CDR3nt: TGTGCCAGCAGTTACTCAGGGTCGACGGGGTATGATGAGCAGTTCTTC
abundance: NA
v_gene: TRBV6-5
d_gene: NA
j_gene: TRBJ2-1

CDR3aa: CASSLEASGSTDTQYF
CDR3nt: TGTGCCAGCAGCTTAGAAGCGTCAGGGAGCACAGATACGCAGTATTTT
abundance: NA
v_gene: TRBV7-2
d_gene: NA
j_gene: TRBJ2-3

CDR3aa: CASGQGHGYTF
CDR3nt: TGTGCCTCGGGACAGGGGCATGGCTACACCTTC
abundance: NA
v_gene: TRBV30
d_gene: TRBD1
j_gene: TRBJ1-2